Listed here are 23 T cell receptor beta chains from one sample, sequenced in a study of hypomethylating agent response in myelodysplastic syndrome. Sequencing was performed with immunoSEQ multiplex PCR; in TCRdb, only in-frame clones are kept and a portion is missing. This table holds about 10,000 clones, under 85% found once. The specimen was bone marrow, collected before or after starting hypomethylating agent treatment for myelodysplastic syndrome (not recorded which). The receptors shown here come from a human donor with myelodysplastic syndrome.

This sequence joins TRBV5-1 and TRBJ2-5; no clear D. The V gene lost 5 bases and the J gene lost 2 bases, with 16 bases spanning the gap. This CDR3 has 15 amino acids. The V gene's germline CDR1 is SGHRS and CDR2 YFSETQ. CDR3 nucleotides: TGCGCCAGCAGATCCCTCACTGAACCTCAAGAGACCCAGTACTTC. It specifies CASRSLTEPQETQYF.

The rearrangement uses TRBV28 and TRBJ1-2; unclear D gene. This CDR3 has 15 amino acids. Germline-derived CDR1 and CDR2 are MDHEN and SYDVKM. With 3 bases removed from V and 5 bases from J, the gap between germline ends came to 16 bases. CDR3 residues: CASSFPGNLAYGYTF. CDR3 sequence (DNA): TGTGCCAGCAGTTTCCCCGGGAACCTGGCATATGGCTACACCTTC.

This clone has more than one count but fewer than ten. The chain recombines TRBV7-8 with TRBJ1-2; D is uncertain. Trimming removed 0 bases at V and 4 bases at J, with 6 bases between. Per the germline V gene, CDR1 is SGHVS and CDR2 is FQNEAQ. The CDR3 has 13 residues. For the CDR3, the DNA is TGTGCCAGCAGCTTAGCAGAAGGCTATGGCTACACCTTC. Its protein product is CASSLAEGYGYTF.

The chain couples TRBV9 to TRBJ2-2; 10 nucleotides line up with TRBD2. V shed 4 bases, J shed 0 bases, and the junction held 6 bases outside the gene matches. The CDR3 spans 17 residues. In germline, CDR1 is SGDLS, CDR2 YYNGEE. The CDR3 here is CASSSPGLAANTGELFF. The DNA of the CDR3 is TGTGCCAGCAGCTCCCCTGGACTAGCGGCGAACACCGGGGAGCTGTTTTTT. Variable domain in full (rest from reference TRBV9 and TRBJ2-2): DSGVTQTPKHLITATGQRVTLRCSPRSGDLSVYWYQQSLDQGLQFLIQYYNGEERAKGNILERFSAQQFPDLHSELNLSSLELGDSALYFCASSSPGLAANTGELFFGEGSRLTVL.

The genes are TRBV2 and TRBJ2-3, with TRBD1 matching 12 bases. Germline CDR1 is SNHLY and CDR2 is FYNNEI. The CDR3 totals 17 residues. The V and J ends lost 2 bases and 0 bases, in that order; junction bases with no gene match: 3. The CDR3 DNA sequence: TGTGCCAGCAGTGAAATGGGACAGGGGGCGAGCACAGATACGCAGTATTTT. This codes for CASSEMGQGASTDTQYF.

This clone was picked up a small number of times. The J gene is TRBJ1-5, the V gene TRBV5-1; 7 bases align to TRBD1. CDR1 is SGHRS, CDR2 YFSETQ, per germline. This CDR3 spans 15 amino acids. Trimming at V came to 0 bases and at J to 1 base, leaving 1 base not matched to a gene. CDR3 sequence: CASSLGQGSNQPQHF. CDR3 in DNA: TGCGCCAGCAGCTTGGGACAGGGAAGCAATCAGCCCCAGCATTTT.

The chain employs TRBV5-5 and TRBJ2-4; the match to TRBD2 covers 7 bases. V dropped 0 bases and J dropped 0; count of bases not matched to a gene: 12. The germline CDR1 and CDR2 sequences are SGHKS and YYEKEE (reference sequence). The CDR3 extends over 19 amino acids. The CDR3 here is CASSLGPWGGGLAKNIQYF. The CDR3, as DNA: TGTGCCAGCAGCTTGGGCCCCTGGGGGGGAGGGCTAGCCAAAAACATTCAGTACTTC.

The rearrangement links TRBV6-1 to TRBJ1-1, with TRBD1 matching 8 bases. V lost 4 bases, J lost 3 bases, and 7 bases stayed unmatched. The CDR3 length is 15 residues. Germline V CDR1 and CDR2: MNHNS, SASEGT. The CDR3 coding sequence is TGTGCCAGCAGTGTGGCAGGGGGCGCGGACACTGAAGCTTTCTTT. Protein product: CASSVAGGADTEAFF.

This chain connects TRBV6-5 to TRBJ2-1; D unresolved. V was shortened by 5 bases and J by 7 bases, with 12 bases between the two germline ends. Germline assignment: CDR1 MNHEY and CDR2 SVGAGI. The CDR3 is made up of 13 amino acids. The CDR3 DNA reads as TGTGCCAGCAGTCCCCTCTCTAGTAATGAGCAGTTCTTC. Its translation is CASSPLSSNEQFF.

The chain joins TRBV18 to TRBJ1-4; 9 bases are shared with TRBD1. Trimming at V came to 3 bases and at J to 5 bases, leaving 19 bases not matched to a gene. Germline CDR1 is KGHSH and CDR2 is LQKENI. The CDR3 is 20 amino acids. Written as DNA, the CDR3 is TGTGCCAGCTCACCCTTAGACCCCGGGACAGGGCCCTTCTCGAATGAAAAACTGTTTTTT. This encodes CASSPLDPGTGPFSNEKLFF. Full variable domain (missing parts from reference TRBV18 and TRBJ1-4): NAGVMQNPRHLVRRRGQEARLRCSPMKGHSHVYWYRQLPEEGLKFMVYLQKENIIDESGMPKERFSAEFPKEGPSILRIQQVVRGDSAAYFCASSPLDPGTGPFSNEKLFFGSGTQLSVL.

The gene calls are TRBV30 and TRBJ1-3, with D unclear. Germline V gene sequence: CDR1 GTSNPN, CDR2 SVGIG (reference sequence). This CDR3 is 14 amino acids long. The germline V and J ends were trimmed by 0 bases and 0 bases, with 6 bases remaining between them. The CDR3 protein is CAWSVGSSGNTIYF. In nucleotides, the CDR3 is TGTGCCTGGAGTGTAGGGAGCTCTGGAAACACCATATATTTT.

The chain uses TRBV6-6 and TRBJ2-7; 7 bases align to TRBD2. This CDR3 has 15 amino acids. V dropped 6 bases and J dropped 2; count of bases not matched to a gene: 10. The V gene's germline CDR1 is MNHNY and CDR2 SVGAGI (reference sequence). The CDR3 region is CASSLGGRGTYEQYF. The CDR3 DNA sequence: TGTGCCAGCAGCCTTGGCGGGAGAGGAACCTACGAGCAGTACTTC.

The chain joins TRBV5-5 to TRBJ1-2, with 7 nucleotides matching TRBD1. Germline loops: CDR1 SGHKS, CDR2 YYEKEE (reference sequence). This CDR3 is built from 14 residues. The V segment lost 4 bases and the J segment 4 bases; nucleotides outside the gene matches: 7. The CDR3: CASSATDRAYGYTF. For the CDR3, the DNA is TGTGCCAGCAGCGCAACCGACAGGGCCTATGGCTACACCTTC.

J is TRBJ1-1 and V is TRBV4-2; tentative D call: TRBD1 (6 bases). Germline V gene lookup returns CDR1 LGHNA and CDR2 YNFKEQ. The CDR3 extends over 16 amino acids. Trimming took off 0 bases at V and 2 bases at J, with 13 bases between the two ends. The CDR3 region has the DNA TGTGCCAGCAGCCAAGATGGGGTGGGGGCAAACACTGAAGCTTTCTTT. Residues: CASSQDGVGANTEAFF.

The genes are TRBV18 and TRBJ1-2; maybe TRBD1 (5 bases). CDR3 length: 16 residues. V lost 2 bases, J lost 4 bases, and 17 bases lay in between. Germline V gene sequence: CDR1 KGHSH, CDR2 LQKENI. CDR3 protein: CASSPRQGVDGYGYTF. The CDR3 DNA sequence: TGTGCCAGCTCACCAAGACAAGGGGTGGACGGCTATGGCTACACCTTC.

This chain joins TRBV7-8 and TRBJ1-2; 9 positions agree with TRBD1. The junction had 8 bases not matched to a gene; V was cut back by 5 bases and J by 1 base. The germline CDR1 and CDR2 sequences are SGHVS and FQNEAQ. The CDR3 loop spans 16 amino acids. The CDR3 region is CASSLGTGLINYGYTF. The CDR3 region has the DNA TGTGCCAGCAGCCTGGGGACAGGGCTAATTAACTATGGCTACACCTTC.

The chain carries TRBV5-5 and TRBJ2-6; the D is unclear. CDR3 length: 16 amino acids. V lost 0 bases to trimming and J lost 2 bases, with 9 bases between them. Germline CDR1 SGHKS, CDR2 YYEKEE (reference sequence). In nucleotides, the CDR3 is TGTGCCAGCAGCTTGGGGTCCAGAGCTGGGGCCAACGTCCTGACTTTC. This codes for CASSLGSRAGANVLTF.

The CDR3 coding sequence is TGTGCCAGCAGCTTAAATCCGGGGGATGGCTACACCTTC. Amino acid sequence: CASSLNPGDGYTF. The chain recombines TRBV7-3 with TRBJ1-2, with a possible D match to TRBD1 (5 bases). Germline V CDR1 and CDR2: SGHTA, FQGTGA. V was pared by 1 base and J by 6 bases, with 9 bases between. The CDR3 contains 13 residues.

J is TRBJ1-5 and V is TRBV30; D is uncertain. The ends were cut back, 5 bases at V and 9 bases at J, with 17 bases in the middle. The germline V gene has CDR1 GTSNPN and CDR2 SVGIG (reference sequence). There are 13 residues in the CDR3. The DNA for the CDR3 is TGTGCCTGGCGGAGGGATCCGGGCGGGCCCCAGCATTTT. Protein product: CAWRRDPGGPQHF.

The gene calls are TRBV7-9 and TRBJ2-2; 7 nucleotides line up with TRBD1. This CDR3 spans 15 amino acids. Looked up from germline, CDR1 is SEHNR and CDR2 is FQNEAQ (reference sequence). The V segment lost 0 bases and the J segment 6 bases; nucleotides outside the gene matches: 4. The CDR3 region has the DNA TGTGCCAGCAGCTTAGCAGCGCAGGGGGCCGGGGAGCTGTTTTTT. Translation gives CASSLAAQGAGELFF.

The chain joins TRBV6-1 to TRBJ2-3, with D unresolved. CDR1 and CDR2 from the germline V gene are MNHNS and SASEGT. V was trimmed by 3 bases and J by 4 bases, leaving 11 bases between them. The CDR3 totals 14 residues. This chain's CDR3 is CASSDPRVSDTQYF. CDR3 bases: TGTGCCAGCAGTGACCCTAGGGTCTCAGATACGCAGTATTTT.

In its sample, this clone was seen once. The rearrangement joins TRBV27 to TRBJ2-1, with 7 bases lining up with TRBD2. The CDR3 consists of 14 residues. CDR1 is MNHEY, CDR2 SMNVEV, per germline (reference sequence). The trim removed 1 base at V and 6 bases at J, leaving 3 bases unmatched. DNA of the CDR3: TGTGCCAGCAGTTTATTACGGGAGGCCAATGAGCAGTTCTTC. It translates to CASSLLREANEQFF.

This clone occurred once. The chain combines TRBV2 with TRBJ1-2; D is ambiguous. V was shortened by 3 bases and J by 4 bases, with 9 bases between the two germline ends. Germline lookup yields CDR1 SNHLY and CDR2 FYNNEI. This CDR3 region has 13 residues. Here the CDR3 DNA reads TGTGCCAGCAGTGAGAGAACCGCCTATGGCTACACCTTC. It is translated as CASSERTAYGYTF.